This is a list of T cell receptor beta chains from one sample in a study of T-cell reconstitution after alpha-beta-depleted transplantation in children. TCRdb called the PCR reads again in MiXCR, with one record for every CDR3 protein. The sample yields 250,000 to 350,000 distinct CDR3 sequences, roughly 9.5% seen once. The material was PBMCs from the stem cell graft donor, obtained from the stem cell graft. These receptors were taken from a human donor who donated a stem cell graft to a child with SCID. CDR3s include the opening cysteine and the closing phenylalanine or tryptophan. The D gene is left open where the match is weak. Where a row states a size, it is once, few, many or the class of an expanded clone; other rows omit it.

TRBJ1-1,NA,TRBV7-3,13,NA,CASSEALTGEAFF,TGTGCCAGCAGCGAAGCCTTGACGGGAGAAGCTTTCTTT
TRBJ1-5,TRBD1,TRBV12-3/TRBV12-4,13,many,CASSGTGDQPQHF,TGTGCCAGCAGTGGGACAGGGGATCAGCCCCAGCATTTT
TRBJ2-7,NA,TRBV18,15,NA,CASSPSLGHSYEQYF,TGTGCCAGCTCCCCGTCCCTGGGACATTCCTACGAGCAGTACTTC
TRBJ2-5,TRBD2,TRBV29-1,14,few,CSVERGGAGETQYF,TGCAGCGTTGAACGCGGGGGGGCGGGAGAGACCCAGTACTTC
TRBJ2-3,NA,TRBV5-6,15,NA,CASSTGLICSDTQYF,TGTGCCAGCAGCACCGGGCTCATCTGCTCAGATACGCAGTATTTT
TRBJ1-4,NA,TRBV12-3/TRBV12-4,12,NA,CASSFATEQLFF,TGTGCCAGCAGTTTTGCGACAGAACAACTGTTTTTT
TRBJ1-1,NA,TRBV6-6,13,few,CASILAGNTEAFF,TGTGCCAGCATATTAGCGGGGAACACTGAAGCTTTCTTT
TRBJ2-5,TRBD2,TRBV5-1,15,NA,CASSLYRTSGETQYF,TGCGCCAGCAGCTTATACCGGACTAGCGGGGAGACCCAGTACTTC
TRBJ1-1,NA,TRBV4-1,16,few,CASSQDQGQLNTEAFF,TGCGCCAGCAGCCAAGATCAAGGACAGTTGAACACTGAAGCTTTCTTT
TRBJ1-6,NA,TRBV5-6,16,few,CASSSGLATARSLLHF,TGTGCCAGCAGCTCAGGACTGGCGACAGCCAGGTCACTCCTCCACTTT
TRBJ2-1,NA,TRBV6-5,14,few,CASSYSGVHNEQFF,TGTGCCAGCAGTTACTCAGGGGTCCACAATGAGCAGTTCTTC
TRBJ2-7,NA,TRBV10-3,14,NA,CAAQSGSPAYEQYF,TGTGCCGCACAATCGGGCAGTCCTGCCTACGAGCAGTACTTC
TRBJ1-5,TRBD1,TRBV12-3/TRBV12-4,14,few,CASSQTGNGRPQHF,TGTGCCAGCAGCCAGACAGGGAACGGGCGGCCCCAGCATTTT
TRBJ1-1,NA,TRBV12-3/TRBV12-4,12,NA,CASSGSGTEAFF,TGTGCCAGCAGTGGGAGTGGCACTGAAGCTTTCTTT
TRBJ2-5,TRBD1,TRBV7-9,16,NA,CASSSIWDRVRETQYF,TGTGCCAGCAGCTCCATCTGGGACAGGGTGAGGGAGACCCAGTACTTC
TRBJ2-5,NA,TRBV20-1,12,few,CSAGLAEETQYF,TGCAGTGCTGGGCTAGCCGAAGAGACCCAGTACTTC
TRBJ2-3,NA,TRBV4-2,21,many,CASSHPLRGAGQASSTDTQYF,TGTGCCAGCAGCCATCCTCTTAGGGGGGCCGGCCAGGCCTCCAGCACAGATACGCAGTATTTT
TRBJ1-3,NA,TRBV6-5,17,NA,CASSYSGTASSGNTIYF,TGTGCCAGCAGTTACTCGGGGACGGCGAGCTCTGGAAACACCATATATTTT
TRBJ2-7,NA,TRBV7-8,13,NA,CASSRRDNYEQYF,TGTGCCAGCAGCAGACGGGACAACTACGAGCAGTACTTC
TRBJ1-1,NA,TRBV5-1,14,few,CASSWLRMNTEAFF,TGCGCCAGCAGCTGGTTGAGAATGAACACTGAAGCTTTCTTT
TRBJ1-1,NA,TRBV18,13,few,CASSTQPNTEAFF,TGTGCCAGCTCGACACAGCCGAACACTGAAGCTTTCTTT
TRBJ1-1,NA,TRBV19,15,few,CASSILGQMNTEAFF,TGTGCCAGTAGTATACTAGGCCAGATGAACACTGAAGCTTTCTTT
TRBJ2-1,TRBD2,TRBV7-6,17,few,CASSLFIAGGRDNEQFF,TGTGCCAGCAGCTTATTTATAGCGGGGGGAAGAGACAATGAGCAGTTCTTC
TRBJ2-1,NA,TRBV6-1,14,NA,CASRTAGLPNEQFF,TGTGCCAGCAGGACTGCGGGACTCCCTAATGAGCAGTTCTTC
TRBJ1-1,NA,TRBV29-1,12,few,CSVAHENTEAFF,TGCAGCGTCGCGCATGAGAACACTGAAGCTTTCTTT
TRBJ1-2,TRBD1,TRBV2,14,NA,CASKGTGGSYGYTF,TGTGCCAGCAAGGGGACAGGGGGCAGCTATGGCTACACCTTC
TRBJ2-5,NA,TRBV19,15,NA,CASQGTWEYQETQYF,TGTGCCAGTCAAGGGACATGGGAGTACCAAGAGACCCAGTACTTC
TRBJ2-7,TRBD1,TRBV6-5,15,many,CASSYRGQGTYEQYF,TGTGCCAGCAGTTATCGTGGACAGGGTACCTACGAGCAGTACTTC
TRBJ2-1,TRBD2,TRBV5-1,19,few,CASSLDSGPGLALRVEQFF,TGCGCCAGCAGCTTGGACTCAGGACCGGGACTAGCTCTCCGGGTTGAGCAGTTCTTC
TRBJ2-1,TRBD1,TRBV20-1,14,NA,CSAFRDRGENEQFF,TGCAGTGCGTTCCGGGACAGGGGAGAGAATGAGCAGTTCTTC
TRBJ1-2,NA,TRBV2,13,many,CASGGEEGYGYTF,TGTGCCAGCGGGGGAGAGGAAGGGTATGGCTACACCTTC
TRBJ2-1,NA,TRBV2,15,NA,CASRRAESSYNEQFF,TGTGCCAGCCGCCGTGCGGAGAGCTCCTACAATGAGCAGTTCTTC
TRBJ1-2,TRBD1,TRBV10-3,14,many,CAISRDRGDYGYTF,TGTGCCATCAGTCGGGACAGGGGAGACTATGGCTACACCTTC
TRBJ2-7,NA,TRBV20-1,11,NA,CSARVFYEQYF,TGCAGTGCTAGAGTTTTCTACGAGCAGTACTTC
TRBJ1-6,NA,TRBV5-1,13,NA,CASSLKGDSPLHF,TGCGCCAGCAGCTTGAAGGGGGATTCACCCCTCCACTTT
TRBJ2-1,TRBD2,TRBV10-3,15,many,CAISGVAGLYNEQFF,TGTGCCATCAGTGGGGTAGCGGGGCTTTACAATGAGCAGTTCTTC
TRBJ1-2,NA,TRBV6-5,16,NA,CASSTNQRPADYGYTF,TGTGCCAGCAGCACGAATCAAAGACCGGCGGACTATGGCTACACCTTC
TRBJ2-2,NA,TRBV18,12,NA,CASSDFTVELFF,TGTGCCAGCTCAGATTTCACCGTGGAGCTGTTTTTT
TRBJ2-7,TRBD1,TRBV10-3,11,NA,CAIRTGDEQYF,TGTGCCATCAGGACAGGGGACGAGCAGTACTTC
TRBJ2-3,TRBD2,TRBV20-1,17,NA,CSASRVGGGALSDTQYF,TGCAGTGCTAGTCGGGTCGGGGGGGGCGCATTGTCCGATACGCAGTATTTT
TRBJ2-7,TRBD1,TRBV13,14,few,CASSPGRQGYEQYF,TGTGCCAGCAGCCCCGGCAGACAGGGGTACGAGCAGTACTTC
TRBJ2-2,NA,TRBV5-1,14,NA,CASSLEGDTGDLFF,TGCGCCAGCAGCTTGGAGGGGGACACCGGGGACCTGTTTTTT
TRBJ2-7,TRBD2,TRBV3-1,16,few,CASSQRSGLGRGEQYF,TGTGCCAGCAGCCAACGATCGGGACTAGGACGCGGCGAGCAGTACTTC
TRBJ2-1,TRBD2,TRBV20-1,14,few,CSARDPASGGLKFF,TGCAGTGCTAGAGATCCTGCTAGCGGGGGTCTTAAGTTCTTC
TRBJ1-1,NA,TRBV7-9,16,NA,CASSLLIGQLNTEAFF,TGTGCCAGCAGCTTATTAATAGGGCAGTTGAACACTGAAGCTTTCTTT
TRBJ2-1,NA,TRBV4-2,16,NA,CASSQVGRAGYNEQFF,TGTGCCAGCAGCCAAGTAGGTCGCGCGGGGTACAATGAGCAGTTCTTC
TRBJ1-5,TRBD1,TRBV6-1,16,NA,CASSPEGRGGNRPQHF,TGTGCCAGCAGCCCGGAAGGCAGGGGGGGTAACCGGCCCCAGCATTTT
TRBJ2-5,NA,TRBV25-1,15,NA,CASTQSRLLVETQYF,TGTGCCAGCACCCAATCCAGACTTCTAGTGGAGACCCAGTACTTC
TRBJ2-1,TRBD1,TRBV5-5,16,many,CASSSDRDRDYNEQFF,TGTGCCAGCAGCTCCGACCGGGACAGGGATTACAATGAGCAGTTCTTC
TRBJ1-2,NA,TRBV27,14,few,CASRSGSGPYGYTF,TGTGCCAGCAGGTCAGGGAGTGGGCCCTATGGCTACACCTTC
TRBJ2-2,NA,TRBV10-3,14,NA,CAISESLGAGELFF,TGTGCCATCAGTGAGTCTCTTGGTGCCGGGGAGCTGTTTTTT
TRBJ2-5,NA,TRBV18,14,NA,CASSPGGLKETQYF,TGTGCCAGCTCACCGGGGGGACTCAAAGAGACCCAGTACTTC
TRBJ2-7,TRBD1,TRBV19,14,NA,CASSIQGAPYEQYF,TGTGCCAGTAGTATACAGGGGGCTCCGTACGAGCAGTACTTC
TRBJ1-2,NA,TRBV7-9,17,NA,CASSQDGGVISNYGYTF,TGTGCCAGCAGCCAAGACGGGGGGGTAATCTCCAACTATGGCTACACCTTC
TRBJ1-1,NA,TRBV5-5,14,NA,CASSPHRGDTEAFF,TGTGCCAGCAGCCCCCATCGTGGGGACACTGAAGCTTTCTTT
TRBJ2-1,NA,TRBV5-1,12,many,CASSLGQNLQFF,TGCGCCAGCAGCTTGGGGCAGAACTTGCAGTTCTTC